This is a list of T cell receptor beta chains from one sample in a study of blood T cell repertoires in COVID-19. Data came from immunoSEQ multiplex PCR; TCRdb stores just in-frame clones and leaves some out. The sample has roughly 340,000 clones; about nine tenths are singletons. Sequenced material: peripheral blood. The receptors originated from a woman aged 70-85 years with COVID-19, enrolled during active disease. CDR3s include the opening cysteine and the closing phenylalanine or tryptophan. The D gene is left open where the match is weak. Some rows have no size entry. The others give once, few or many, or a class for an expanded clone.

TRBJ2-2,TRBD1,TRBV6-5,-,CASNRQGASTGELFF,TGTGCCAGCAACAGACAGGGGGCGAGCACCGGGGAGCTGTTTTTT
TRBJ2-7,-,TRBV5-1,-,CASSLAGQLYEQYF,TGCGCCAGCAGCTTGGCAGGGCAACTCTACGAGCAGTACTTC
TRBJ2-7,TRBD1,TRBV7-2,once,CASSLTGTGYNEQYF,TGTGCCAGCAGCTTAACCGGGACAGGGTACAACGAGCAGTACTTC
TRBJ2-3,-,TRBV27,-,CASSLSGKSDTQYF,TGTGCCAGCAGTTTATCCGGGAAATCGGATACGCAGTATTTT
TRBJ1-6,TRBD1,TRBV5-1,-,CASSDRGDSPLHF,TGCGCCAGCAGTGACAGGGGTGATTCACCCCTCCACTTT
TRBJ1-5,-,TRBV18,-,CASSPGGGNQPQHF,TGTGCCAGCTCACCAGGGGGCGGCAATCAGCCCCAGCATTTT
TRBJ1-5,-,TRBV28,-,CASSFTVPNQPQHF,TGTGCCAGCAGTTTCACAGTCCCGAATCAGCCCCAGCATTTT
TRBJ2-3,-,TRBV2,-,CASGRPSGISADTQYF,TGTGCCAGCGGCCGGCCATCAGGGATTAGTGCAGATACGCAGTATTTT
TRBJ1-1,-,TRBV7-8,-,CASSSRGGMDTEAFF,TGTGCCAGCAGCTCCAGAGGGGGTATGGACACTGAAGCTTTCTTT
TRBJ1-1,-,TRBV19,-,CASSTRTAEAFF,TGTGCCAGTAGTACGAGGACTGCAGAAGCTTTCTTT
TRBJ2-1,TRBD2,TRBV7-2,-,CASSLARGGLNEQFF,TGTGCCAGCAGCTTAGCGCGGGGGGGCCTAAATGAGCAGTTCTTC
TRBJ1-1,TRBD1,TRBV3-1/TRBV3-2,-,CASSGVRDSLRGIF,TGTGCCAGCAGTGGAGTCCGGGACAGCCTTCGGGGGATCTTT
TRBJ2-1,TRBD2,TRBV3-1/TRBV3-2,-,CASSQELAGSGAEQFF,TGTGCCAGCAGCCAAGAACTAGCGGGCTCTGGAGCTGAGCAGTTCTTC
TRBJ1-1,-,TRBV30,-,CAWSVQENTEAFF,TGTGCCTGGAGTGTACAGGAGAACACTGAAGCTTTCTTT
TRBJ1-2,-,TRBV6-1,-,CASSEAGNYGYTF,TGTGCCAGCAGTGAGGCAGGGAACTATGGCTACACCTTC
TRBJ1-1,-,TRBV14,-,CASNRGMNTEAFF,TGTGCCAGCAATAGGGGAATGAACACTGAAGCTTTCTTT
TRBJ1-5,-,TRBV28,-,CASSLMLLGAGQPQHF,TGTGCCAGCAGTTTGATGCTGTTGGGGGCAGGGCAGCCCCAGCATTTT
TRBJ2-3,-,TRBV5-1,-,CASSNKGDTQYF,TGCGCCAGCAGCAATAAGGGGGATACGCAGTATTTT
TRBJ1-3,-,TRBV6-5,-,CASSLGVGAGNTIYF,TGTGCCAGCAGTTTAGGAGTGGGAGCTGGAAACACCATATATTTT
TRBJ1-4,TRBD1,TRBV7-2,-,CASSLIGQGATNEKLFF,TGTGCCAGCAGCTTAATAGGACAGGGTGCAACTAATGAAAAACTGTTTTTT
TRBJ2-7,-,TRBV7-9,-,CASSPDGEYEQYF,TGTGCCAGCAGCCCCGACGGAGAGTACGAGCAGTACTTC
TRBJ1-5,-,TRBV20-1,-,CSASTGESYQPQHF,TGCAGTGCTAGTACGGGGGAGAGTTATCAGCCCCAGCATTTT
TRBJ1-6,-,TRBV4-1,-,CASSQERSEPLNSPLHF,TGCGCCAGCAGCCAAGAGCGATCCGAACCTTTAAATTCACCCCTCCACTTT
TRBJ1-2,TRBD1,TRBV29-1,-,CSVSTGGAGGYTF,TGCAGCGTTTCGACAGGGGGCGCGGGAGGCTACACCTTC
TRBJ1-5,TRBD1,TRBV18,-,CASSPGTGGSGQPQHF,TGTGCCAGCTCACCTGGGACAGGGGGGTCTGGGCAGCCCCAGCATTTT
TRBJ2-1,TRBD2,TRBV10-2,once,CASSVLAGGFNEQFF,TGCGCCAGCAGTGTTCTAGCGGGGGGGTTTAATGAGCAGTTCTTC
TRBJ2-7,TRBD1,TRBV15,-,CATTREGTGEQYF,TGTGCCACCACCAGGGAGGGGACAGGGGAGCAGTACTTC
TRBJ2-3,TRBD2,TRBV20-1,-,CSASASGVSADTQYF,TGCAGTGCTAGTGCTAGCGGGGTTAGTGCAGATACGCAGTATTTT
TRBJ2-3,-,TRBV24-1,-,CATKGRAATDTQYF,TGTGCCACCAAAGGCAGGGCGGCCACAGATACGCAGTATTTT
TRBJ2-5,TRBD1,TRBV5-1,-,CASSLDRGEETQYF,TGCGCCAGCAGCTTGGACAGGGGAGAAGAGACCCAGTACTTC
TRBJ1-2,-,TRBV19,-,CASSIGGVGYTF,TGTGCCAGTAGTATAGGCGGGGTTGGCTACACCTTC
TRBJ2-7,TRBD1,TRBV11-2,-,CASSLDGTGIYEQYF,TGTGCCAGCAGCTTAGATGGGACAGGGATCTACGAGCAGTACTTC
TRBJ2-1,-,TRBV5-1,-,CASSGLSVDEQFF,TGCGCCAGCAGTGGACTCAGTGTGGATGAGCAGTTCTTC
TRBJ1-1,-,TRBV30,-,CAWSDGAGTEAFF,TGTGCCTGGAGTGATGGGGCTGGCACTGAAGCTTTCTTT
TRBJ2-1,TRBD2,TRBV3-1/TRBV3-2,-,CASSPLAGGPYNEQFF,TGTGCCAGCAGCCCTCTAGCGGGGGGGCCCTACAATGAGCAGTTCTTC
TRBJ2-1,TRBD2,TRBV5-1,once,CASSLGGGLNEQFF,TGCGCCAGCAGCTTGGGCGGGGGGTTAAATGAGCAGTTCTTC
TRBJ2-1,-,TRBV3-1/TRBV3-2,-,CASSSQYNEQFF,TGTGCCAGCAGCTCCCAGTACAATGAGCAGTTCTTC
TRBJ2-2,TRBD1,TRBV29-1,-,CSVEDPVDRGPGAAGELFF,TGCAGCGTTGAAGATCCAGTCGACAGGGGGCCTGGGGCAGCCGGGGAGCTGTTTTTT
TRBJ1-6,-,TRBV3-1/TRBV3-2,-,CASSQDPGGNSPLHF,TGTGCCAGCAGCCAAGACCCGGGAGGAAATTCACCCCTCCACTTT
TRBJ2-5,TRBD1,TRBV2,-,CASRDRVGQETQYF,TGTGCCAGCAGGGACAGGGTGGGCCAAGAGACCCAGTACTTC
TRBJ1-2,-,TRBV21-1,-,CASSPPRPGTGCRGYGYTF,TGTGCCAGCAGCCCCCCCAGGCCCGGGACAGGTTGCAGGGGCTATGGCTACACCTTC
TRBJ2-2,-,TRBV10-1,once,CASSLRQLQNTGELFF,TGCGCCAGCAGCCTCAGGCAGCTACAGAACACCGGGGAGCTGTTTTTT
TRBJ1-2,-,TRBV5-1,-,CASSVSGVNYGYTF,TGCGCCAGCAGCGTCTCCGGGGTGAACTATGGCTACACCTTC
TRBJ1-5,-,TRBV7-9,-,CASSFPGDHQPQHF,TGTGCCAGCAGCTTCCCGGGAGATCATCAGCCCCAGCATTTT
TRBJ1-1,-,TRBV6-2/TRBV6-3,-,CASSRRGLDTEAFF,TGTGCCAGCAGCCGCAGGGGATTGGACACTGAAGCTTTCTTT
TRBJ2-2,-,TRBV5-1,-,CASSLANRNTGELFF,TGCGCCAGCAGCTTGGCCAACAGAAACACCGGGGAGCTGTTTTTT
TRBJ2-3,TRBD2,TRBV3-1/TRBV3-2,-,CASSPLAGGSTDTQYF,TGTGCCAGCAGCCCCTTAGCGGGTGGTAGCACAGATACGCAGTATTTT
TRBJ1-1,-,TRBV5-5,-,CASSLRINSLNTEAFF,TGTGCCAGCAGTTTGCGTATAAATTCCTTGAACACTGAAGCTTTCTTT
TRBJ1-1,-,TRBV29-1,-,CSVEGGRITEAFF,TGCAGCGTTGAAGGCGGCAGAATCACTGAAGCTTTCTTT
TRBJ1-3,-,TRBV5-1,-,CASSLEGILSGNTIYF,TGCGCCAGCAGCTTGGAGGGGATTCTCTCTGGAAACACCATATATTTT
TRBJ1-3,-,TRBV29-1,-,CSVDDRSPGNTIYF,TGCAGCGTTGATGACAGATCACCTGGAAACACCATATATTTT
TRBJ1-4,-,TRBV30,-,CAWSARGGNEKLFF,TGTGCCTGGAGTGCCCGCGGGGGAAATGAAAAACTGTTTTTT
TRBJ1-1,-,TRBV2,-,CASKREGNTEAFF,TGTGCCAGCAAAAGGGAGGGAAACACTGAAGCTTTCTTT
TRBJ1-4,TRBD1,TRBV6-6,-,CASRTRQGVGEKLFF,TGTGCCAGCAGGACTAGACAGGGGGTTGGAGAAAAACTGTTTTTT
TRBJ1-2,-,TRBV29-1,once,CSVLARSGGYTF,TGCAGCGTTCTTGCCCGGTCGGGTGGCTACACCTTC
TRBJ1-5,-,TRBV21-1,once,CASRAPNQPQHF,TGTGCCAGCAGAGCCCCCAATCAGCCCCAGCATTTT
TRBJ1-6,-,TRBV6-5,-,CASSYPSQGSNSPLHF,TGTGCCAGCAGTTACCCCTCACAGGGTAGCAATTCACCCCTCCACTTT
TRBJ2-3,-,TRBV24-1,-,CATSDPLAFSTSTDTQYF,TGTGCCACCAGTGACCCCTTGGCTTTCTCGACTAGCACAGATACGCAGTATTTT
TRBJ1-5,-,TRBV19,-,CASSMDQGSNQPQHF,TGTGCCAGTAGTATGGATCAGGGAAGTAATCAGCCCCAGCATTTT